The 26 T cell receptor beta chains below all came from one sample that was sequenced in a study of Tregs in tolerant kidney transplant recipients. This table comes from immunoSEQ multiplex PCR, and its TCRdb copy is limited to in-frame clones, with some not included. The clone table shows over 45,000 clones, with the ten largest holding roughly 0.8%. The material was CD4+ T cells from blood, obtained before the transplant. These TCRs come from a human donor who received a combined kidney and bone marrow transplant.

Notes on this clone: The read is 3 residues too short to cover the CDR3 end, so that end is filled in from the germline J gene. The V and J genes are TRBV6-2 or TRBV6-3 and TRBJ1-2; 12 bases fit TRBD1. CDR1 is MNHEY, CDR2 SVGEGT, per germline. The ends lost 7 bases at V and 5 bases at J; junction bases unmatched: 8. The CDR3 is made up of 15 amino acids. CDR3 sequence: CASNSGQGARYGYTF. The sequenced CDR3 bases are TGTGCCAGCAATTCGGGACAGGGGGCGCGGTATGGC.

Points on this clone: The sequenced fragment ends 3 residues before the CDR3 boundary, so the rest is inferred from the germline J gene. J is TRBJ2-2 and V is TRBV6-1, with 9 bases identical to TRBD2. Germline trimming cut 4 bases from V and 8 bases from J; bases unmatched to any gene: 8. The CDR3 has 15 amino acids. From germline, CDR1 is MNHNS and CDR2 SASEGT. Incomplete CDR3 DNA: TGTGCCAGCAGTGTGGTAGCGGGAGTAGGGGGGGAG. This translates into CASSVVAGVGGE. The CDR3, in full, reads CASSVVAGVGGELFF.

About this clone itself: The CDR3 end is not reached by the read, which stops 3 residues before it; the germline J gene fills it in. This chain joins TRBV30 and TRBJ2-4; 10 nucleotides align to TRBD1. Germline CDR1 is GTSNPN and CDR2 is SVGIG (reference sequence). The CDR3 loop spans 13 amino acids. CDR3 sequence: CAWSVQGDRGQYF. Partial CDR3 DNA: TGTGCCTGGAGTGTACAGGGGGACAGGGGT.

In regard to this clone: The read is 3 residues too short to cover the CDR3 end, so that end is filled in from the germline J gene. J is TRBJ1-2 and V is TRBV20-1; D might be TRBD1 (6 bases). Deletions cut 0 bases from V and 4 bases from J, with 15 bases between. Looked up from germline, CDR1 is DFQATT and CDR2 is SNEGSKA (reference sequence). The CDR3 has 15 amino acids. Incomplete CDR3 DNA: TGCAGTGCTAGAGAGGGGGGGGCCCGGGGCTATGGC. Its protein is CSAREGGARGYG. The whole CDR3 region reads CSAREGGARGYGYTF.

The CDR3 bases that were read are TGTGCCAGCAGACGACAGGGGGATGAAAAA. It specifies CASRRQGDEK. The whole CDR3 protein is CASRRQGDEKLFF. The V and J genes are TRBV7-2 and TRBJ1-4; TRBD1 matches at 9 bases. The missing CDR3 end, 3 residues past where the read stops, is filled in from the germline J gene. Germline V gene lookup returns CDR1 SGHTA and CDR2 FQGNSA. CDR3 length equals 13 residues. The trim removed 6 bases at V and 6 bases at J, leaving 2 bases unmatched.

As to this clone: With the read ending 3 residues before the CDR3 end, the germline J gene is used to fill in that end. The same CDR3 arises from other DNA sequences in this sample as well. V and J are TRBV7-9 and TRBJ1-4; 7 bases are shared with TRBD1. This CDR3 spans 15 amino acids. Germline assignment: CDR1 SEHNR and CDR2 FQNEAQ (reference sequence). The ends lost 5 bases at V and 4 bases at J; junction bases unmatched: 7. The CDR3: CASSLGGDSNEKLFF. CDR3 bases read: TGTGCCAGCAGCCTAGGAGGGGACAGTAATGAAAAA.

Concerning this clone: The read halts 3 residues ahead of the CDR3 end, with the missing end drawn from the germline J gene. The chain employs TRBV7-2 and TRBJ2-5; possible D gene TRBD1, 5 bases. The germline gives CDR1 SGHTA, CDR2 FQGNSA. The CDR3 has 14 residues. V was pared by 2 bases and J by 1 base, with 8 bases between. The sequenced part of the CDR3 DNA is TGTGCCAGCAGCTTACGAACAGGCCAAGAGACC. Its protein product is CASSLRTGQET. The whole CDR3 sequence reads CASSLRTGQETQYF.

As for this clone: The read is 3 residues too short to cover the CDR3 end, so that end is filled in from the germline J gene. The V gene is TRBV5-3, the J gene TRBJ2-7; D unclear. TRBV5-3 qualifies as an ORF whose function is uncertain. The CDR3 is 12 amino acids. Trimming removed 8 bases from V and 6 bases from J, with 15 bases in between. The covered CDR3 bases are TGTGCCAGCCTCCTGTCTGTACTCGAG. Residues: CASLLSVLE. The entire CDR3 reads CASLLSVLEQYF.

Of note for this clone: The read ends 3 residues early relative to the CDR3; the germline J gene fills the gap. V usage is TRBV20-1 and J usage is TRBJ1-1; no reliable D call. The CDR3 has 13 residues. V was trimmed by 2 bases and J by 0 bases, leaving 7 bases between them. CDR1 DFQATT and CDR2 SNEGSKA come from the germline V gene (reference sequence). The DNA read from the CDR3 is TGCAGTGCTAGAAGGGTCATGAACACTGAA. Its translation: CSARRVMNTE. The full CDR3 reads CSARRVMNTEAFF.

The sequenced CDR3 bases are TGTGCCAGCAGCTTAAACGGACAGGGCCCTCTCAGCGATGGC. It codes for CASSLNGQGPLSDG. The full CDR3 is CASSLNGQGPLSDGYTF. This chain connects TRBV7-3 to TRBJ1-2; the match to TRBD1 covers 8 bases. The CDR3 end lies 3 residues beyond the end of the read and is filled in from the germline J gene. CDR1 SGHTA and CDR2 FQGTGA come from the germline V gene. The CDR3 consists of 17 residues. The J segment lost 6 bases and the V segment lost 1 base, leaving 13 bases of the junction unmatched. The entire variable domain, with the rest obtained from reference TRBV7-3 and TRBJ1-2, is as follows: GAGVSQTPSNKVTEKGKYVELRCDPISGHTALYWYRQSLGQGPEFLIYFQGTGAADDSGLPNDRFFAVRPEGSVSTLKIQRTERGDSAVYLCASSLNGQGPLSDGYTFGSGTRLTVV.

For this clone: Coverage ceases 3 residues before the CDR3 finishes, and the germline J gene fills in the end. This rearrangement joins TRBV30 to TRBJ1-5; D is ambiguous. The CDR3 consists of 12 residues. Germline V gene lookup returns CDR1 GTSNPN and CDR2 SVGIG (reference sequence). Trimming pared 3 bases from V and 7 bases from J, leaving 10 bases between. CDR3 in amino acids: CAWSLAGQPQHF. The CDR3 bases that were read are TGTGCCTGGAGCCTGGCGGGGCAGCCC.

Turning to this clone: The read terminates 3 residues before the CDR3 end, so the remaining end is supplied by the germline J gene. The gene calls are TRBV30 and TRBJ1-2; D gene unclear. CDR1 is GTSNPN, CDR2 SVGIG, per germline (reference sequence). The CDR3 has 11 amino acids. The V end lost 2 bases, the J end lost 5 bases, and 6 bases lay between the germline ends. The covered CDR3 bases are TGTGCCTGGAGTCTAGGTTATGGC. It encodes CAWSLGYG. The complete CDR3 sequence is CAWSLGYGYTF.

Concerning this clone: Read sequence stops 3 residues before the CDR3 end, and the germline J gene provides the missing end. V is TRBV7-3 and J is TRBJ2-5; 7 bases align to TRBD2. J lost 5 bases, V lost 5 bases, and 11 bases had no gene match. Germline-derived CDR1 and CDR2 are SGHTA and FQGTGA. There are 15 residues in the CDR3. Here the CDR3 reads CASSPTIGGGETQYF. The sequenced CDR3 bases are TGTGCCAGCAGCCCCACGATCGGGGGAGGGGAGACC.

Concerning this clone: The read comes to an end 3 residues before the CDR3 does, leaving the germline J gene to fill in the end. The V gene is TRBV5-5, the J gene TRBJ2-6; no definite D call. V gave up 0 bases and J gave up 0 bases, with 4 bases separating them. The V gene's germline CDR1 is SGHKS and CDR2 YYEKEE (reference sequence). This CDR3 contains 15 residues. CDR3 bases read: TGTGCCAGCAGCTTGGTGGCCTCTGGGGCCAACGTC. It codes for CASSLVASGANV. The full CDR3 protein is CASSLVASGANVLTF.

The CDR3 sequence: CASSPGLAGMDTQYF. The sequenced part of the CDR3 DNA is TGTGCCAGCAGCCCTGGATTAGCGGGAATGGATACG. This rearrangement joins TRBV5-6 to TRBJ2-3; TRBD2 matches 8 bases. The CDR3 is cut off 3 residues early in the read; its end comes from the germline J gene. CDR1 and CDR2 (germline): SGHDT, YYEEEE. The V gene end was trimmed by 4 bases and the J gene end by 6 bases; junction bases not matched to a gene: 10. This CDR3 is built from 15 residues.

A remark on this clone: The CDR3 goes on 3 residues after the read ends, and that part is filled in from the germline J gene. The chain joins TRBV14 to TRBJ2-5; no clear D gene. This CDR3 spans 15 amino acids. Germline V gene lookup returns CDR1 SGHDN and CDR2 FVKESK. V lost 3 bases and J lost 4, with 15 bases in between. The sequenced part of the CDR3 DNA is TGTGCCAGCAGCCACAGACTGCATACCCTAGAGACC. Residues: CASSHRLHTLET. The entire CDR3 protein reads CASSHRLHTLETQYF. The full variable domain, completed using reference TRBV14 and TRBJ2-5, is EAGVTQFPSHSVIEKGQTVTLRCDPISGHDNLYWYRRVMGKEIKFLLHFVKESKQDESGMPNNRFLAERTGGTYSTLKVQPAELEDSGVYFCASSHRLHTLETQYFGPGTRLLVL.

In regard to this clone: Coverage ceases 3 residues before the CDR3 finishes, and the germline J gene fills in the end. The V call is TRBV5-1, the J call TRBJ1-5; D is unclear. Trimming removed 4 bases at V and 4 bases at J, with 9 bases between. The CDR3 runs to 13 residues. CDR1 is SGHRS, CDR2 YFSETQ, per germline. The CDR3 reads CASSQDGNQPQHF. Incomplete CDR3 DNA: TGCGCCAGCAGCCAAGACGGGAATCAGCCC.

Notes on this clone: The sequence runs out 3 residues before the end of the CDR3; the remainder is reconstructed from the germline J gene. The chain combines TRBV19 with TRBJ2-6; D is undetermined. Trimming stripped 4 bases from V and 3 bases from J, with 10 bases between. The germline CDR1 and CDR2 sequences are LNHDA and SQIVND (reference sequence). There are 15 residues in the CDR3. The sequenced part of the CDR3 DNA is TGTGCCAGTAGTAGGCGGTGGAGTGGGGCCAACGTC. Translation: CASSRRWSGANV. The whole CDR3 reads CASSRRWSGANVLTF.

For this clone: The DNA ends 3 residues before the CDR3 does, and the rest of the CDR3 is filled in from the germline J gene. The J gene is TRBJ2-1, the V gene TRBV5-1; 9 bases map to TRBD2. V was pared by 6 bases and J by 6 bases, with 13 bases of the junction left unmatched. Germline loops: CDR1 SGHRS, CDR2 YFSETQ. The CDR3 totals 16 residues. Incomplete CDR3 DNA: TGCGCCAGCACCCACGGGACTAGCCTGAGAGTCAATGAG. It specifies CASTHGTSLRVNE. The full CDR3 protein is CASTHGTSLRVNEQFF.

As for this clone: The sequence runs out 3 residues before the end of the CDR3; the remainder is reconstructed from the germline J gene. The chain recombines TRBV29-1 with TRBJ2-7, with 11 nucleotides matching TRBD2. V lost 4 bases, J lost 2 bases, and 7 bases stayed unmatched. This CDR3 is 15 amino acids long. Germline assignment: CDR1 SQVTM and CDR2 ANQGSEA. The sequenced CDR3 bases are TGCAGCGTTGTCCCCCTAGCGGGAGGAACCTACGAG. Protein product: CSVVPLAGGTYE. The full CDR3 protein is CSVVPLAGGTYEQYF.

Details on this clone: The CDR3 goes on 3 residues after the read ends, and that part is filled in from the germline J gene. This chain joins TRBV5-6 and TRBJ1-2; D is uncertain. This CDR3 comprises 14 residues. Germline V gene lookup returns CDR1 SGHDT and CDR2 YYEEEE. The part of the CDR3 DNA that was read is TGTGCCAGCAGCTTGTTGTCTAGGCCCCGGGGC. It encodes CASSLLSRPRG. The complete CDR3 protein is CASSLLSRPRGYTF.

The chain's CDR3 is CASEGVGGSASSYEQYF. The sequenced part of the CDR3 DNA is TGTGCCAGCGAAGGGGTCGGCGGCAGCGCGAGCTCCTACGAG. The J gene is TRBJ2-7, the V gene TRBV18; tentative D call: TRBD1 (5 bases). The DNA ends 3 residues before the CDR3 does, and the rest of the CDR3 is filled in from the germline J gene. CDR1 is KGHSH and CDR2 is LQKENI in the germline V gene. The CDR3 sequence is 17 residues long. Trimming pared 8 bases from V and 0 bases from J, leaving 23 bases between.

In regard to this clone: The CDR3 end lies 3 residues beyond the end of the read and is filled in from the germline J gene. The genes are TRBV7-3 and TRBJ2-5, with D perhaps TRBD2 (6 bases). Per germline, CDR1 SGHTA and CDR2 FQGTGA. V lost 3 bases and J 4 bases, leaving 12 bases between the germline ends. The CDR3 sequence is 14 residues long. CDR3 DNA (partial): TGTGCCAGCAGCTTCGCGGGGACCGCAGAGACC. Translating gives CASSFAGTAET. The whole CDR3 protein is CASSFAGTAETQYF. The whole variable domain, filled in from reference TRBV7-3 and TRBJ2-5, reads GAGVSQTPSNKVTEKGKYVELRCDPISGHTALYWYRQSLGQGPEFLIYFQGTGAADDSGLPNDRFFAVRPEGSVSTLKIQRTERGDSAVYLCASSFAGTAETQYFGPGTRLLVL.

For this clone: Read sequence stops 3 residues before the CDR3 end, and the germline J gene provides the missing end. The chain is built from TRBV7-8 and TRBJ2-5, with 11 bases matching TRBD2. Germline CDR1 is SGHVS and CDR2 is FQNEAQ. V was clipped by 4 bases and J by 5 bases; unmatched bases: 6. The CDR3 is made up of 15 amino acids. CDR3 bases read: TGTGCCAGCAGCTCACTAGCGGGAGTGTGGGAGACC. It translates to CASSSLAGVWET. The full CDR3 sequence reads CASSSLAGVWETQYF.

This CDR3 reads CASSDWLAGEQYF. The CDR3 DNA, read in part, is TGCGCCAGCAGTGACTGGCTAGCTGGCGAG. V gene TRBV10-1 combines with J gene TRBJ2-7; tentatively, D is TRBD2 (5 bases). Read data end 3 residues before the CDR3 end; the end is taken from the germline J gene. CDR1 and CDR2 from the germline V gene are WNHNN and SYGVQD (reference sequence). V was trimmed by 3 bases and J by 6 bases, leaving 12 bases between them. This CDR3 is built from 13 residues.

About this clone: Read coverage stops 3 residues before the CDR3 terminus; the germline J gene supplies the remainder. The chain uses TRBV18 and TRBJ1-1; TRBD1 aligns across 12 bases. The length of the CDR3 is 15 residues. Trimming removed 4 bases from V and 2 bases from J; junction bases left unmatched: 2. Germline values: CDR1 KGHSH, CDR2 LQKENI. CDR3 in amino acids: CASSQGQGANTEAFF. The sequenced CDR3 bases are TGTGCCAGCTCACAGGGACAGGGGGCTAACACTGAA.